Listed below are T cell receptor beta chains from one sample, sequenced in a study of blood T cell repertoires in COVID-19. Method: immunoSEQ multiplex PCR; TCRdb's copy keeps in-frame clones and lacks some. Here the sample spans some 700,000 clones, about 90% being singletons. The material sequenced was peripheral blood. The receptor set was obtained from a woman younger than 35 with acute or convalescent COVID-19. The CDR3 runs from the conserved cysteine through the conserved F or W. The D gene is left open where the match is weak. Rows give clone size only sometimes, using once, few, many, or a class for an expanded clone.

d_gene: TRBD1
abundance: NA
j_gene: TRBJ2-7
v_gene: TRBV4-3
CDR3aa: CASSQDDRGREQYF
CDR3nt: TGCGCCAGCAGCCAAGACGACAGGGGGCGAGAGCAGTACTTC

d_gene: NA
abundance: NA
j_gene: TRBJ1-5
v_gene: TRBV24-1
CDR3aa: CATSLAGGNQPQHF
CDR3nt: TGTGCCACCAGTTTAGCCGGGGGCAATCAGCCCCAGCATTTT

d_gene: NA
abundance: NA
j_gene: TRBJ1-2
v_gene: TRBV5-4
CDR3aa: CASGTGYGYTF
CDR3nt: TGTGCCAGCGGTACGGGTTATGGCTACACCTTC

d_gene: NA
abundance: NA
j_gene: TRBJ1-5
v_gene: TRBV7-2
CDR3aa: CASSQRQDPYYSNQPQHF
CDR3nt: TGTGCCAGCAGCCAAAGACAGGACCCCTATTATAGCAATCAGCCCCAGCATTTT

d_gene: NA
abundance: NA
j_gene: TRBJ1-1
v_gene: TRBV3-1/TRBV3-2
CDR3aa: CASSRREGGDTEAFF
CDR3nt: TGTGCCAGCAGCAGGAGGGAGGGTGGGGACACTGAAGCTTTCTTT

d_gene: NA
abundance: once
j_gene: TRBJ1-2
v_gene: TRBV25-1
CDR3aa: CASSVVGDDGYTF
CDR3nt: TGTGCCAGCAGTGTCGTGGGAGATGACGGCTACACCTTC

d_gene: TRBD2
abundance: NA
j_gene: TRBJ2-3
v_gene: TRBV19
CDR3aa: CASSITSGGASTDTQYF
CDR3nt: TGTGCCAGTAGTATAACTAGCGGGGGGGCTAGCACAGATACGCAGTATTTT

d_gene: TRBD1
abundance: NA
j_gene: TRBJ1-5
v_gene: TRBV4-2
CDR3aa: CASSQEDRVHFSNQPQHF
CDR3nt: TGTGCCAGCAGCCAAGAGGACAGGGTTCATTTTAGCAATCAGCCCCAGCATTTT

d_gene: TRBD1
abundance: NA
j_gene: TRBJ1-2
v_gene: TRBV9
CDR3aa: CAGPLNRDRGPKTYGYTF
CDR3nt: TGTGCCGGCCCACTGAACCGGGACAGGGGCCCGAAGACGTATGGCTACACCTTC

d_gene: NA
abundance: NA
j_gene: TRBJ1-1
v_gene: TRBV5-5
CDR3aa: CASSLGLRYGEAFF
CDR3nt: TGTGCCAGCAGCTTGGGGTTGCGTTATGGTGAAGCTTTCTTT

d_gene: NA
abundance: NA
j_gene: TRBJ2-5
v_gene: TRBV4-1
CDR3aa: CASSQQIGGQQETQYF
CDR3nt: TGCGCCAGCAGCCAACAGATAGGGGGACAACAAGAGACCCAGTACTTC

d_gene: TRBD1
abundance: NA
j_gene: TRBJ2-7
v_gene: TRBV2
CDR3aa: CASSAETGVAYEQYF
CDR3nt: TGTGCCAGCAGTGCAGAGACAGGGGTGGCCTACGAGCAGTACTTC

d_gene: NA
abundance: NA
j_gene: TRBJ2-5
v_gene: TRBV7-9
CDR3aa: CASSSWTDAETQYF
CDR3nt: TGTGCCAGCAGCAGCTGGACAGACGCGGAGACCCAGTACTTC

d_gene: NA
abundance: NA
j_gene: TRBJ1-5
v_gene: TRBV24-1
CDR3aa: CATSPGNQPQHF
CDR3nt: TGTGCCACCAGCCCAGGGAATCAGCCCCAGCATTTT

d_gene: NA
abundance: NA
j_gene: TRBJ2-5
v_gene: TRBV18
CDR3aa: CASSPKIRETQYF
CDR3nt: TGTGCCAGCTCACCGAAGATTCGGGAGACCCAGTACTTC

d_gene: NA
abundance: NA
j_gene: TRBJ2-3
v_gene: TRBV24-1
CDR3aa: CATSDLDIISTDTQYF
CDR3nt: TGTGCCACCAGTGATTTAGACATTATAAGCACAGATACGCAGTATTTT

d_gene: NA
abundance: NA
j_gene: TRBJ2-7
v_gene: TRBV9
CDR3aa: CASSGQGLHEQYF
CDR3nt: TGTGCCAGCAGCGGGCAGGGGCTCCACGAGCAGTACTTC

d_gene: TRBD1
abundance: NA
j_gene: TRBJ1-1
v_gene: TRBV11-2
CDR3aa: CASSLAGGGGVFGAFF
CDR3nt: TGTGCCAGCAGCTTAGCGGGAGGGGGCGGCGTTTTTGGAGCTTTCTTT

d_gene: TRBD1
abundance: NA
j_gene: TRBJ1-6
v_gene: TRBV18
CDR3aa: CASSPDRVPYNSPLHF
CDR3nt: TGTGCCAGCTCACCGGACAGGGTCCCCTATAATTCACCCCTCCACTTT

d_gene: NA
abundance: NA
j_gene: TRBJ1-2
v_gene: TRBV18
CDR3aa: CASSGQWGDGGYTF
CDR3nt: TGTGCCAGCTCTGGACAGTGGGGAGATGGGGGCTACACCTTC

d_gene: NA
abundance: NA
j_gene: TRBJ2-5
v_gene: TRBV12-3/TRBV12-4
CDR3aa: CASSPQETQYF
CDR3nt: TGTGCCAGCAGTCCTCAAGAGACCCAGTACTTC

d_gene: NA
abundance: NA
j_gene: TRBJ2-7
v_gene: TRBV3-1/TRBV3-2
CDR3aa: CASSQRGGYEQYF
CDR3nt: TGTGCCAGCAGCCAAAGGGGGGGCTACGAGCAGTACTTC

d_gene: TRBD1
abundance: NA
j_gene: TRBJ1-5
v_gene: TRBV6-2/TRBV6-3
CDR3aa: CASSYGMQGARNQPQHF
CDR3nt: TGTGCCAGCAGTTACGGGATGCAGGGGGCTCGCAATCAGCCCCAGCATTTT

d_gene: NA
abundance: NA
j_gene: TRBJ1-2
v_gene: TRBV4-1
CDR3aa: CASSLGVGYTF
CDR3nt: TGCGCCAGCAGCCTAGGGGTCGGCTACACCTTC

d_gene: NA
abundance: once
j_gene: TRBJ1-4
v_gene: TRBV7-8
CDR3aa: CASSPSRTNEKLFF
CDR3nt: TGTGCCAGCAGCCCTAGTCGCACTAATGAAAAACTGTTTTTT

d_gene: NA
abundance: NA
j_gene: TRBJ2-1
v_gene: TRBV6-5
CDR3aa: CASSLNNEQFF
CDR3nt: TGTGCCAGCAGTTTAAACAATGAGCAGTTCTTC

d_gene: TRBD1
abundance: NA
j_gene: TRBJ1-4
v_gene: TRBV6-5
CDR3aa: CASSTTGGGREKLFF
CDR3nt: TGTGCCAGCAGTACCACAGGGGGCGGGCGTGAAAAACTGTTTTTT

d_gene: TRBD1
abundance: NA
j_gene: TRBJ2-7
v_gene: TRBV11-2
CDR3aa: CATSAAGTASYEQYF
CDR3nt: TGTGCCACCTCGGCGGCCGGGACAGCTTCCTACGAGCAGTACTTC

d_gene: TRBD2
abundance: NA
j_gene: TRBJ2-7
v_gene: TRBV9
CDR3aa: CASSPRAGVSYEQYF
CDR3nt: TGTGCCAGCAGCCCAAGGGCGGGGGTTTCCTACGAGCAGTACTTC

d_gene: NA
abundance: NA
j_gene: TRBJ2-1
v_gene: TRBV7-2
CDR3aa: CASSLGGSSVNEQFF
CDR3nt: TGTGCCAGCAGCTTAGGGGGCTCGTCAGTTAATGAGCAGTTCTTC

d_gene: NA
abundance: NA
j_gene: TRBJ2-7
v_gene: TRBV20-1
CDR3aa: CSARGTLEQYF
CDR3nt: TGCAGTGCTAGAGGCACGCTAGAGCAGTACTTC

d_gene: TRBD2
abundance: NA
j_gene: TRBJ2-5
v_gene: TRBV4-1
CDR3aa: CASSQGQGGKFQETQYF
CDR3nt: TGCGCCAGCAGCCAAGGGCAGGGAGGGAAATTTCAAGAGACCCAGTACTTC

d_gene: TRBD1
abundance: many
j_gene: TRBJ2-2
v_gene: TRBV5-6
CDR3aa: CASSWDRATGELFF
CDR3nt: TGTGCCAGCAGCTGGGACAGGGCGACCGGGGAGCTGTTTTTT

d_gene: TRBD2
abundance: NA
j_gene: TRBJ2-3
v_gene: TRBV29-1
CDR3aa: CSVDPPRGGRADTQYF
CDR3nt: TGCAGCGTTGACCCCCCGCGGGGGGGGCGGGCAGATACGCAGTATTTT

d_gene: NA
abundance: NA
j_gene: TRBJ1-5
v_gene: TRBV9
CDR3aa: CASSVGSGQPQHF
CDR3nt: TGTGCCAGCAGCGTCGGGTCGGGTCAGCCCCAGCATTTT

d_gene: NA
abundance: NA
j_gene: TRBJ2-7
v_gene: TRBV27
CDR3aa: CASSTAGEILYGGQYF
CDR3nt: TGTGCCAGCAGTACCGCCGGAGAAATCCTTTACGGGGGGCAGTACTTC

d_gene: NA
abundance: NA
j_gene: TRBJ2-1
v_gene: TRBV4-2
CDR3aa: CASSQEVSFPQFF
CDR3nt: TGTGCCAGCAGCCAAGAAGTCAGTTTCCCTCAGTTCTTC

d_gene: TRBD1
abundance: NA
j_gene: TRBJ2-2
v_gene: TRBV27
CDR3aa: CASSSTTGGLWTGELFF
CDR3nt: TGTGCCAGCAGTTCCACGACAGGGGGCTTGTGGACCGGGGAGCTGTTTTTT

d_gene: TRBD2
abundance: NA
j_gene: TRBJ2-5
v_gene: TRBV2
CDR3aa: CASSGAGRETQYF
CDR3nt: TGTGCCAGCAGTGGAGCGGGGCGGGAGACCCAGTACTTC

d_gene: TRBD1
abundance: once
j_gene: TRBJ1-2
v_gene: TRBV7-2
CDR3aa: CASSPGGDRGLGYTF
CDR3nt: TGTGCCAGCAGCCCTGGGGGGGACAGGGGGCTCGGCTACACCTTC

d_gene: TRBD1
abundance: NA
j_gene: TRBJ2-4
v_gene: TRBV19
CDR3aa: CASSPLGGQVKNIQYF
CDR3nt: TGTGCCAGTAGTCCGCTGGGTGGACAGGTCAAAAACATTCAGTACTTC

d_gene: NA
abundance: once
j_gene: TRBJ2-2
v_gene: TRBV24-1
CDR3aa: CATSDPKDSSNTGELFF
CDR3nt: TGTGCCACCAGTGATCCAAAAGACAGTTCGAACACCGGGGAGCTGTTTTTT

d_gene: TRBD1
abundance: NA
j_gene: TRBJ1-1
v_gene: TRBV7-2
CDR3aa: CASRPDRGPAFF
CDR3nt: TGTGCCAGCAGACCGGACAGGGGTCCCGCTTTCTTT

d_gene: NA
abundance: NA
j_gene: TRBJ2-7
v_gene: TRBV27
CDR3aa: CASSSAYEQYF
CDR3nt: TGTGCCAGCAGTTCGGCCTACGAGCAGTACTTC

d_gene: TRBD1
abundance: NA
j_gene: TRBJ1-4
v_gene: TRBV18
CDR3aa: CASSRAGGVGEKLFF
CDR3nt: TGTGCCAGCTCACGCGCAGGGGGCGTGGGGGAAAAACTGTTTTTT

d_gene: NA
abundance: NA
j_gene: TRBJ1-2
v_gene: TRBV3-1/TRBV3-2
CDR3aa: CASSQWPRFNYGYTF
CDR3nt: TGTGCCAGCAGCCAGTGGCCTCGTTTTAACTATGGCTACACCTTC

d_gene: NA
abundance: NA
j_gene: TRBJ2-3
v_gene: TRBV29-1
CDR3aa: CSGRQDTDTQYF
CDR3nt: TGCAGCGGTCGACAGGACACAGATACGCAGTATTTT

d_gene: TRBD1
abundance: NA
j_gene: TRBJ2-3
v_gene: TRBV5-1
CDR3aa: CASSSPGTEADTQYF
CDR3nt: TGCGCCAGCAGCTCACCCGGGACAGAGGCAGATACGCAGTATTTT

d_gene: NA
abundance: once
j_gene: TRBJ1-5
v_gene: TRBV7-2
CDR3aa: CASSFLDGFNQPQHF
CDR3nt: TGTGCCAGCAGCTTTCTAGACGGGTTCAATCAGCCCCAGCATTTT

d_gene: NA
abundance: NA
j_gene: TRBJ1-5
v_gene: TRBV27
CDR3aa: CASSPAGSPGPQHF
CDR3nt: TGTGCCAGCAGTCCAGCAGGCTCCCCAGGGCCCCAGCATTTT

d_gene: NA
abundance: NA
j_gene: TRBJ2-3
v_gene: TRBV11-3
CDR3aa: CASSFNTGHTQYF
CDR3nt: TGTGCCAGCAGCTTCAATACGGGTCATACGCAGTATTTT

d_gene: NA
abundance: NA
j_gene: TRBJ2-2
v_gene: TRBV7-3
CDR3aa: CASSPGVRGLPNTGELFF
CDR3nt: TGTGCCAGCAGCCCCGGGGTGAGAGGCCTCCCGAACACCGGGGAGCTGTTTTTT

d_gene: TRBD1
abundance: NA
j_gene: TRBJ1-2
v_gene: TRBV6-6
CDR3aa: CASDGTGLGANYGYTF
CDR3nt: TGTGCCAGCGACGGGACAGGTCTGGGGGCTAACTATGGCTACACCTTC

d_gene: TRBD1
abundance: few
j_gene: TRBJ1-2
v_gene: TRBV30
CDR3aa: CAWNLGQGEGGYTF
CDR3nt: TGTGCCTGGAATCTGGGACAGGGCGAAGGTGGCTACACCTTC

d_gene: TRBD1
abundance: NA
j_gene: TRBJ1-3
v_gene: TRBV29-1
CDR3aa: CSVEEQGVPGNTIYF
CDR3nt: TGCAGCGTTGAAGAGCAGGGGGTCCCAGGAAACACCATATATTTT

d_gene: TRBD1
abundance: NA
j_gene: TRBJ1-1
v_gene: TRBV27
CDR3aa: CASRGQRNTEAFF
CDR3nt: TGTGCCAGCAGGGGACAGAGGAACACTGAAGCTTTCTTT

d_gene: TRBD1
abundance: NA
j_gene: TRBJ2-5
v_gene: TRBV5-6
CDR3aa: CASSRPTGPIETQYF
CDR3nt: TGTGCCAGCAGCCGGCCGACAGGGCCCATAGAGACCCAGTACTTC